This T cell receptor beta chain appears in the sequencing data of a study of cytomegalovirus exposure and HLA in healthy donors. V gave up 4 bases and J gave up 0 bases; unmatched junction bases: 8. The germline gives CDR1 SGHNT, CDR2 YYREEE (reference sequence). The CDR3 has 17 residues. With 60 Vbeta and 13 Jbeta primers, the PCR was carried out. Measured with immunoSEQ multiplex PCR; TCRdb has only the in-frame clones, and not every one. This repertoire shows about 120,000 clones, over 70% found once; its top ten account for roughly 3%. The rearrangement uses TRBV5-4 and TRBJ2-3, with 10 bases aligning to TRBD2. This receptor was obtained from a woman in her 40s in good health and CMV-seropositive. What was sequenced was PBMCs. The CDR3 DNA reads as TGTGCCAGCAGCCCGGGTGGAGCGGGGGGGAGCACAGATACGCAGTATTTT. It yields the protein CASSPGGAGGSTDTQYF.